Below are 12 T cell receptor beta chains sequenced from a single sample in a study of identical twins. Each CDR3 protein is one row after TCRdb ran MiXCR on the 5' RACE reads. The sample consists of about 890,000 distinct CDR3 sequences, about 12% of them appearing once. The sample was also linked to a second study, of yellow fever vaccine responses in identical twins.

Sequencing was carried out using PBMCs. These receptors were collected from a woman between 18 and 29 years old in good health.

J is TRBJ2-1 and V is TRBV20-1; D unresolved. From germline, CDR1 is DFQATT and CDR2 SNEGSKA (reference sequence). V lost 6 bases, J lost 5 bases, and 5 bases lay in between. This CDR3 contains 10 residues. CDR3 nucleotide sequence: TGCAGTGCGTGGGACAATGAGCAGTTCTTC. This encodes CSAWDNEQFF.

A remark on this clonotype: This sequence may be a read error, since a much larger clone differs from it by one base. The rearrangement joins TRBV20-1 to TRBJ2-1, with TRBD2 identical over 9 bases. This CDR3 spans 16 amino acids. The V gene's germline CDR1 is DFQATT and CDR2 SNEGSKA (reference sequence). The CDR3 DNA follows: TGCTGTGCTAGAGAATTAGCGGGGGACACATACAATGAGCAGTTCTTC. Protein: CCARELAGDTYNEQFF.

This clonotype has more than one count but fewer than ten. The chain employs TRBV20-1 and TRBJ1-1; 8 bases align to TRBD1. The trim removed 5 bases at V and 4 bases at J, leaving 9 bases unmatched. The CDR3 has 14 amino acids. Germline V CDR1 and CDR2: DFQATT, SNEGSKA (reference sequence). The CDR3 protein is CSAPSTTGGTEAFF. The DNA of the CDR3 is TGCAGTGCTCCTAGCACAACAGGGGGCACTGAAGCTTTCTTT.

This chain links TRBV6-1 with TRBJ1-1, with unresolved D. CDR3 size: 15 residues. V shed 10 bases and J shed 7 bases, with 25 bases lying between them. Germline V gene sequence: CDR1 MNHNS, CDR2 SASEGT. The CDR3, as DNA: TGTGCCACGGGTGGCGGATCACACTCTACGATTGAAGCTTTCTTT. Its protein product is CATGGGSHSTIEAFF.

Concerning this clonotype itself: A much larger clone lies one base from this, so it may be a read error. The chain recombines TRBV12-3 or TRBV12-4 with TRBJ2-1; no clear D. This CDR3 has 12 amino acids. The V end was cut by 6 bases, the J end by 5 bases, with 8 bases between. For the CDR3, the DNA is TGTGCCAGCAGATTACCGAACAATGAGCAGTTCTTC. Amino acid sequence: CASRLPNNEQFF.

The sample holds a few counts of this clonotype. The chain is built from TRBV6-1 and TRBJ2-5; no definite D call. V was shortened by 7 bases and J by 2 bases, with 8 bases between the two germline ends. The CDR3 is 12 amino acids. Germline V gene data show CDR1 as MNHNS and CDR2 as SASEGT. CDR3 loop: CASTTLQETQYF. CDR3 DNA: TGTGCCAGCACAACATTACAAGAGACCCAGTACTTC.

In its sample, this clonotype was seen a few times. V gene TRBV5-1 combines with J gene TRBJ2-2; no definite D call. This CDR3 contains 14 residues. Per the germline V gene, CDR1 is SGHRS and CDR2 is YFSETQ. V was pared by 3 bases and J by 4 bases, with 10 bases between. The CDR3: CASSSSEITGELFF. CDR3 DNA sequence: TGCGCCAGCAGCTCAAGCGAGATCACCGGGGAGCTGTTTTTT.

This clonotype was detected a few times. This sequence joins TRBV5-1 and TRBJ2-3, with D hard to call. CDR1 is SGHRS and CDR2 is YFSETQ in the germline V gene. V was shortened by 5 bases and J by 2 bases, with 18 bases between the two germline ends. The CDR3 length is 16 residues. The CDR3 sequence is CASRSRQVLPTDTQYF. The CDR3 region has the DNA TGCGCCAGCAGATCGCGCCAGGTGTTACCCACAGATACGCAGTATTTT.

The V gene is TRBV7-2, the J gene TRBJ2-7; TRBD2 matches 9 bases. The CDR3 runs to 15 residues. From germline, CDR1 is SGHTA and CDR2 FQGNSA. V lost 5 bases and J lost 3; bases outside the gene matches: 8. The CDR3 bases are TGTGCCAGCAGCCCCGGGCTAGCGGGAATCTACGAGCAGTACTTC. This translates into CASSPGLAGIYEQYF.

This rearrangement joins TRBV27 to TRBJ2-2; no firm D call. The germline V gene encodes CDR1 MNHEY and CDR2 SMNVEV (reference sequence). V lost 0 bases and J 1 base, leaving 15 bases between the germline ends. CDR3 size: 18 residues. CDR3 region: CASSLSPDPVGNTGELFF. The CDR3 DNA follows: TGTGCCAGCAGTTTATCGCCCGACCCGGTAGGGAACACCGGGGAGCTGTTTTTT.

This clonotype was detected ten times or more. The chain joins TRBV12-3 or TRBV12-4 to TRBJ2-3; perhaps D is TRBD1 or TRBD2 (5 bases each). Trimming pared 3 bases from V and 8 bases from J, leaving 27 bases between. This CDR3 spans 18 amino acids. This chain's CDR3 is CASSFVAPGSSRGATQYF. CDR3 sequence (DNA): TGTGCCAGCAGTTTCGTGGCCCCGGGTAGCTCTCGAGGGGCTACGCAGTATTTT.

This clonotype was counted between two and nine times. J is TRBJ1-5 and V is TRBV7-8; 9 nucleotides align to TRBD1. The germline V gene has CDR1 SGHVS and CDR2 FQNEAQ. Trimming removed 5 bases from V and 2 bases from J; junction bases left unmatched: 10. The CDR3 is made up of 17 amino acids. The CDR3 DNA is TGTGCCAGCAGCACCCGGACAGGGGAGGTGGGCAATCAGCCCCAGCATTTT. Amino acid sequence: CASSTRTGEVGNQPQHF.